This TCR beta chain was obtained from a study of blood T cells in healthy people across ages. About the study: Per two T cells, about one barcoded beta molecule was captured through template switching.

Then a second PCR, running roughly 7 to 11 cycles, was carried out with a sample-barcoded 5' primer and a J-beta primer mix. Each sample yielded at least 2.5 million CDR3-containing paired-end reads. A single record per CDR3 protein comes from TCRdb applying MiXCR to the 5' RACE reads. The sample consists of about 620,000 distinct CDR3 sequences, under 25% of them appearing once. The CDR3 runs to 13 residues. This clonotype was seen a handful of times. Antigen unknown. Study-wide findings and caveats: Using unsorted PBMCs precluded a conclusive naive versus antigen-experienced comparison.

The sample taken for sequencing was blood. The chain carries TRBV12-3 or TRBV12-4 and TRBJ2-5; tentative D call: TRBD2 (5 bases). TRBJ2-1 matches the DNA end more closely, so the J call is doubtful. The sequence came from a man between 65 and 85 years old in good health. The CDR3 protein is CASSPVLGSEQFF. CDR3 DNA sequence: TGTGCCAGCAGTCCCGTTCTGGGGAGTGAGCAGTTCTTC.